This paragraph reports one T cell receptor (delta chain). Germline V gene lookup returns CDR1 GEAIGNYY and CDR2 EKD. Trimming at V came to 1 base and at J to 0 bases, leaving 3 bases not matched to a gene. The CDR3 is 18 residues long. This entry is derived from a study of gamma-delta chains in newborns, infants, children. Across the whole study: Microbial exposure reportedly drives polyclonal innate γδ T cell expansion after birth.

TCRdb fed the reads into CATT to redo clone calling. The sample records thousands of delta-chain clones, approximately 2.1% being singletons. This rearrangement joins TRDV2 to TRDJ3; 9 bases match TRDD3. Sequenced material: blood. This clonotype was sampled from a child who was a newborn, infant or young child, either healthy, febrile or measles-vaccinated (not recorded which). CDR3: CACDTLGDLSWDTRQMFF. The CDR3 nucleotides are TGTGCCTGTGACACTCTGGGGGATCTCTCCTGGGACACCCGACAGATGTTTTTC.